This record concerns one TCR beta chain sequence. Its antigen is currently unknown. One end of the junction does not line up with germline, which may come from a read error. The entry originates in a study of shared clonotypes between healthy human individuals. Study-wide results and limits: Between a handful of donors, naive CD4 clonotypes were shared at a level of approximately 5%. The expectation was that sequencing depth would affect clonotype sharing among donors. It was the non-shared clonotypes that had lower generation probabilities than clonotypes shared by all four donors.

This CDR3 is built from 15 residues. Germline CDR1 is SGHAT and CDR2 is FQNNGV. Profiling relied on immunoSEQ multiplex PCR, and the TCRdb table lists in-frame clones only, not all of them. This table has about 1.5 million clones, 95% to 99% appearing once. The chain couples TRBV11-2 to TRBJ2-1; 9 bases are a match to TRBD2. The TCR was taken from a man aged 25 to 45 in good health. Sequencing input: naive CD4+ T cells sorted from blood. Subset given: CD45RA+ positively selected. CDR3 sequence: CASSLVSFGTSFLVF. DNA for the CDR3: TGTGCCAGCAGCTTAGTAAGTTTTGGGACTAGCTTTCTGGTCTTC.